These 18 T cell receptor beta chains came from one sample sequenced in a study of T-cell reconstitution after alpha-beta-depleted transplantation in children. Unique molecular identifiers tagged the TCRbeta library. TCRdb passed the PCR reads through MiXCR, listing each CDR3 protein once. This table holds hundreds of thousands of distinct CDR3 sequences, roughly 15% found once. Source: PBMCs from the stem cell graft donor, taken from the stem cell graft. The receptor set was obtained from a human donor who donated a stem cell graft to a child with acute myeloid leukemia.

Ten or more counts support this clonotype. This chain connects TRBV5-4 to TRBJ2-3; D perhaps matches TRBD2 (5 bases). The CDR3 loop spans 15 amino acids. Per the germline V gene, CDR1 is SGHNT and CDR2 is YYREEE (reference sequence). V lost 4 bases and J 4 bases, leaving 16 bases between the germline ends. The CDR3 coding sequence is TGTGCCAGCAGCCCGTTCGGTGAGAGGGCAGATACGCAGTATTTT. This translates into CASSPFGERADTQYF.

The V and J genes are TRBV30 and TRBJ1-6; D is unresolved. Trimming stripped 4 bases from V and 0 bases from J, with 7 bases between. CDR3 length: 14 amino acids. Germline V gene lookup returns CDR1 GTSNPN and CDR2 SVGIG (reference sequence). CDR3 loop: CAWIQSSYNSPLHF. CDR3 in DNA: TGTGCCTGGATACAGAGCTCCTATAATTCACCCCTCCACTTT.

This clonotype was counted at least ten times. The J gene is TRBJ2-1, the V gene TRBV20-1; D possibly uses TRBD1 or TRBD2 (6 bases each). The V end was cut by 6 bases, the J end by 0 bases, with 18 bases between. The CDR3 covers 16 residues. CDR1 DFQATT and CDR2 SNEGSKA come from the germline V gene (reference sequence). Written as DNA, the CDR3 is TGCAGTGCCGGAGGGTCCGGGACACCCTCCTACAATGAGCAGTTCTTC. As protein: CSAGGSGTPSYNEQFF.

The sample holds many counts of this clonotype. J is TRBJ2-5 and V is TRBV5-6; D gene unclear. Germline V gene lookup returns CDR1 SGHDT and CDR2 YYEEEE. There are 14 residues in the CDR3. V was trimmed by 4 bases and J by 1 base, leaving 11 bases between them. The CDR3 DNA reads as TGTGCCAGCAGCCTAGGGCTGATCCAAGAGACCCAGTACTTC. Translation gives CASSLGLIQETQYF.

The CDR3 coding sequence is TGCGCCAGCAGCCAAGATACAGGGGGACCGGCACTAATTCTATCTGGGGCCAACGTCCTGACTTTC. The encoded protein is CASSQDTGGPALILSGANVLTF. This chain connects TRBV4-1 to TRBJ2-6, with 8 bases fitting TRBD1. The CDR3 has 22 residues. CDR1 is MGHRA, CDR2 YSYEKL, per germline. Unmatched junction bases numbered 17, after V lost 0 bases and J lost 1 base.

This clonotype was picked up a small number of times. The CDR3 sequence is CSALQVGGANYGYTF. The DNA of the CDR3 is TGCAGTGCCCTCCAAGTCGGAGGAGCTAACTATGGCTACACCTTC. The chain joins TRBV20-1 to TRBJ1-2, with no clear D. The V end lost 6 bases, the J end lost 0 bases, and 17 bases lay between the germline ends. This CDR3 is 15 amino acids long. Germline V gene lookup returns CDR1 DFQATT and CDR2 SNEGSKA (reference sequence).

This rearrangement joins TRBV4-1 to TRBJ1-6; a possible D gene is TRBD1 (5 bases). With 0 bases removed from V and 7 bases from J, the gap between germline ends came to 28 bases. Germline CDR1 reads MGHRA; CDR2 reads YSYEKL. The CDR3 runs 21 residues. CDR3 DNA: TGCGCCAGCAGCCAAGAGGGGGGGGGTCGACAGAGCAAGACGGGGAATTCACCCCTCCACTTT. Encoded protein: CASSQEGGGRQSKTGNSPLHF.

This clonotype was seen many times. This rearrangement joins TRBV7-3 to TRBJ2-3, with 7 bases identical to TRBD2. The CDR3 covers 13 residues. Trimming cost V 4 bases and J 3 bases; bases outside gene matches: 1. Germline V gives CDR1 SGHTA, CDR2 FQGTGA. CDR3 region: CASSWGGTDTQYF. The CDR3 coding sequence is TGTGCCAGCAGCTGGGGGGGAACAGATACGCAGTATTTT.

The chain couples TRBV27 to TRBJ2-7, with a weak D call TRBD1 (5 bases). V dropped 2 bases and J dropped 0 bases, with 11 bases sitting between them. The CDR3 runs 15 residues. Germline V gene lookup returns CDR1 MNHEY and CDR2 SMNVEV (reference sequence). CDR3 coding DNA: TGTGCCAGCAGTTTAGCAGGGCCGGCCTCCTACGAGCAGTACTTC. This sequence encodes CASSLAGPASYEQYF.

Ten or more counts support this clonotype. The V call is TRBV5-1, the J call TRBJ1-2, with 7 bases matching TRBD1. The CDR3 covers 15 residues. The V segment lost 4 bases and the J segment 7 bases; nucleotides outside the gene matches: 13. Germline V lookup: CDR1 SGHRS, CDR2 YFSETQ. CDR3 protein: CASSGTDRVAFGYTF. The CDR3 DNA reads TGCGCCAGCAGCGGAACTGACAGGGTAGCATTTGGCTACACCTTC.

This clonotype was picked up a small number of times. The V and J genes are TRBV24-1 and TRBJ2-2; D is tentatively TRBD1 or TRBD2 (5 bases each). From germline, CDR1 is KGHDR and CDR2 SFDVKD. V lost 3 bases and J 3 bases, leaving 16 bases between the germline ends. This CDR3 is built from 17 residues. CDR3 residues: CATSDLGKGTDTGELFF. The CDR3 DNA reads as TGTGCCACCAGTGATCTCGGAAAGGGGACGGACACCGGGGAGCTGTTTTTT.

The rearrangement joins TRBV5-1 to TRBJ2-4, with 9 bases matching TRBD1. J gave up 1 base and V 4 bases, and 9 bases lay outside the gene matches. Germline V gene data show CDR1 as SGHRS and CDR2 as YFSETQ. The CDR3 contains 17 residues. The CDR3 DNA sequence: TGCGCCAGCAGCCCCTGGACAGGGGAGGGGGCCAAAAACATTCAGTACTTC. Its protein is CASSPWTGEGAKNIQYF.

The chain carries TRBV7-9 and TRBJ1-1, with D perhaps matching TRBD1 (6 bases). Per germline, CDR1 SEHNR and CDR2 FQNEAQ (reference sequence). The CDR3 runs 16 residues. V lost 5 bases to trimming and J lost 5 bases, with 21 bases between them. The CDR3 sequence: CASSPTTTGKDTEAFF. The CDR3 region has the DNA TGTGCCAGCAGCCCCACTACTACAGGGAAGGATACTGAAGCTTTCTTT.

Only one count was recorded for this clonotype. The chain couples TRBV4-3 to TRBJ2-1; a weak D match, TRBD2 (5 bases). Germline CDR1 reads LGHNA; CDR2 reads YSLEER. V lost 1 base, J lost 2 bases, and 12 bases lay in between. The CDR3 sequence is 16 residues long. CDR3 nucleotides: TGCGCCAGCAGCCAAGTGGGGTCCGGGGCCTACAATGAGCAGTTCTTC. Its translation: CASSQVGSGAYNEQFF.

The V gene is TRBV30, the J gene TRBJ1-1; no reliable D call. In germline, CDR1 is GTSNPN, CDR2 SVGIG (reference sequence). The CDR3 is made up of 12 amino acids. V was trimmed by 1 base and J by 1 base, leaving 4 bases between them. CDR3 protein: CAWSAPNTEAFF. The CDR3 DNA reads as TGTGCCTGGAGTGCCCCGAACACTGAAGCTTTCTTT. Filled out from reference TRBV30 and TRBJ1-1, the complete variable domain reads SQTIHQWPATLVQPVGSPLSLECTVEGTSNPNLYWYRQAAGRGLQLLFYSVGIGQISSEVPQNLSASRPQDRQFILSSKKLLLSDSGFYLCAWSAPNTEAFFGQGTRLTVV.

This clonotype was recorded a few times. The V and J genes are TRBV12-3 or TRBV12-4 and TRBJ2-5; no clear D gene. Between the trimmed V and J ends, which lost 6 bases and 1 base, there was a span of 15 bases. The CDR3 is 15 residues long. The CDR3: CASSLVDHTQETQYF. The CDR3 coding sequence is TGTGCCAGCAGCCTCGTGGACCATACCCAAGAGACCCAGTACTTC.

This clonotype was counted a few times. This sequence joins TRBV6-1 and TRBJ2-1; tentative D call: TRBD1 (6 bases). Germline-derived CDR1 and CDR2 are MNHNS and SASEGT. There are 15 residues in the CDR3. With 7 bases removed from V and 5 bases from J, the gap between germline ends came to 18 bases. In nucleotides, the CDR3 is TGTGCCAGCATAGAGGGGGATTGGCTCAACAATGAGCAGTTCTTC. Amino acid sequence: CASIEGDWLNNEQFF.

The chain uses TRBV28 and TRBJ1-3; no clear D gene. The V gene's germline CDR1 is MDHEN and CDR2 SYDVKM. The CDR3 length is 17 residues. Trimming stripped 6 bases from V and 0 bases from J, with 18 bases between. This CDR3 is CASSLITKRLSGNTIYF. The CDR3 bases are TGTGCCAGCAGCCTTATAACTAAGCGGCTCTCTGGAAACACCATATATTTT.